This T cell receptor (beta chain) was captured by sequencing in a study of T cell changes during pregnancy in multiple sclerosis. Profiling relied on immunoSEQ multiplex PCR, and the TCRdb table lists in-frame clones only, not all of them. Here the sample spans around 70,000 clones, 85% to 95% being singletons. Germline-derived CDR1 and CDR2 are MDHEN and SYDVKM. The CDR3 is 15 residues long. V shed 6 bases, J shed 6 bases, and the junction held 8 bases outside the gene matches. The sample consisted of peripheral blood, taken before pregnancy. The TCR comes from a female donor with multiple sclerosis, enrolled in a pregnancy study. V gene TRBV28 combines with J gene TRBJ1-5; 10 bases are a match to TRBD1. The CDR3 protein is CASRIGTGDTQPQHF. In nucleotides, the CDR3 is TGTGCCAGCAGAATAGGGACAGGGGATACTCAGCCCCAGCATTTT.